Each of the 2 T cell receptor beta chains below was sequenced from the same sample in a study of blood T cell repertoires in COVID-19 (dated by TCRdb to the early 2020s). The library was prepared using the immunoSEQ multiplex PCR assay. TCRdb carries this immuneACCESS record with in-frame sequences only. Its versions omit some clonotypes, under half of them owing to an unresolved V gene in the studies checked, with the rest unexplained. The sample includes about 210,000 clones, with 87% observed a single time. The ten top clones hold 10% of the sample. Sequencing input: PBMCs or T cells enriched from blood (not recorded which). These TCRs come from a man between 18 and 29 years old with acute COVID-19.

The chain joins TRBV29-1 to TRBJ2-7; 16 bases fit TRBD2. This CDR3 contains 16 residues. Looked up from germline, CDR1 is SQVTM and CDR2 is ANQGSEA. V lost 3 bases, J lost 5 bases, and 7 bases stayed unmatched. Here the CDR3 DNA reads TGCAGCGTTGAGGGACTAGCGGGAGGGCCGAGGGACGAGCAGTACTTC. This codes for CSVEGLAGGPRDEQYF.

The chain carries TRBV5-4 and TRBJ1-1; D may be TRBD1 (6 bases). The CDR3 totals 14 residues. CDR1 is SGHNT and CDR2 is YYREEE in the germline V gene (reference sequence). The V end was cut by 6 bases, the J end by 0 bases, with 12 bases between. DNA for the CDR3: TGTGCCAGCAACCAGGGACAATTGAACACTGAAGCTTTCTTT. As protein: CASNQGQLNTEAFF.